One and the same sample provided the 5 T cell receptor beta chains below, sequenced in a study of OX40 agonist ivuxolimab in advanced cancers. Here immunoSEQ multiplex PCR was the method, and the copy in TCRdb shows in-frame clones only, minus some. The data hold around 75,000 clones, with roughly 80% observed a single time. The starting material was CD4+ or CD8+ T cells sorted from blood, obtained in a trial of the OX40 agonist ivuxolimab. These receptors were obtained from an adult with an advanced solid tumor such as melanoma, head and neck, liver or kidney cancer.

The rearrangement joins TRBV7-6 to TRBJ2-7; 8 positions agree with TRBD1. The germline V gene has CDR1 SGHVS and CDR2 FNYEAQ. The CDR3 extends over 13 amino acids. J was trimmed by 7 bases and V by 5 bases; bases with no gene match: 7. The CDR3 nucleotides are TGTGCCAGCAGCCCCCGACAGGGGTTGGAGCAGTACTTC. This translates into CASSPRQGLEQYF.

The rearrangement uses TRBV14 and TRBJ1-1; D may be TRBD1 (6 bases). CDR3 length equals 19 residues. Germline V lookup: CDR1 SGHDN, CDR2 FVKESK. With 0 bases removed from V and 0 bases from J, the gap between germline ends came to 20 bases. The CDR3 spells CASSQEFVRPGAVNTEAFF. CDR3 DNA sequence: TGTGCCAGCAGCCAAGAGTTCGTTAGACCAGGGGCTGTGAACACTGAAGCTTTCTTT.

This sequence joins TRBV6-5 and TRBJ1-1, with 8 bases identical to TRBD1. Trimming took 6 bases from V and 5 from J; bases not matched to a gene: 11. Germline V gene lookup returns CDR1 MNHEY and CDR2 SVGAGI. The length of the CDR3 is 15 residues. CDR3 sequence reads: CASSPRTGMSTEAFF. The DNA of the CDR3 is TGTGCCAGCAGCCCAAGGACAGGGATGAGTACTGAAGCTTTCTTT.

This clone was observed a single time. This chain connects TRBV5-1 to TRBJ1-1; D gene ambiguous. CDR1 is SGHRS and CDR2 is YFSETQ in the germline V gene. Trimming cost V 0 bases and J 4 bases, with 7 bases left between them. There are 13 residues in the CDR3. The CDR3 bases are TGCGCCAGCAGCTTGGAGACACTCACTGAAGCTTTCTTT. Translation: CASSLETLTEAFF.

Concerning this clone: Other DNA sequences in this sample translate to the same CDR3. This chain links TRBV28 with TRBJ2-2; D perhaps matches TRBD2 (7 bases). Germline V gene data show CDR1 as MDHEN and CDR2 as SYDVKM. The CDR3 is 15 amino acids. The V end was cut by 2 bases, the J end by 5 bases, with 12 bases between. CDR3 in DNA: TGTGCCAGCAGTTTAGGGGGGGCTGGAACCGGGGAGCTGTTTTTT. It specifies CASSLGGAGTGELFF.